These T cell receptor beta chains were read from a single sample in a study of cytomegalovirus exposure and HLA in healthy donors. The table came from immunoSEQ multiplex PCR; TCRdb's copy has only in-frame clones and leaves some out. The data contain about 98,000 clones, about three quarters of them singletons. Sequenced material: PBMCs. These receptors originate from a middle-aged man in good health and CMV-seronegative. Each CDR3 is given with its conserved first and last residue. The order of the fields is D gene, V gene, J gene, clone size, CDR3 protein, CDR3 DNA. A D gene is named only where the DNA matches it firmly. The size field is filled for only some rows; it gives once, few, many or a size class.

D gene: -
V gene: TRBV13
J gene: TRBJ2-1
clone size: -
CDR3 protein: CASSLDRSLQFF
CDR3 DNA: TGTGCCAGCAGCTTAGACAGGTCTTTGCAGTTCTTC

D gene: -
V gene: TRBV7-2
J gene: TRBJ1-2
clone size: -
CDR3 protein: CASSSDKGLRGYTF
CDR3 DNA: TGTGCCAGCAGCTCGGACAAGGGGCTTCGTGGCTACACCTTC

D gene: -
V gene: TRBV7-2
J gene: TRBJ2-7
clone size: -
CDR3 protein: CASSLKRGREQYF
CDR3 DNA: TGTGCCAGCAGCTTAAAGAGAGGGCGCGAGCAGTACTTC

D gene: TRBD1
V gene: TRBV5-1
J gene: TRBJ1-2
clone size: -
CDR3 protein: CASSKGPDRDGYTF
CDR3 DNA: TGCGCCAGCAGCAAGGGTCCTGACAGGGACGGCTACACCTTC

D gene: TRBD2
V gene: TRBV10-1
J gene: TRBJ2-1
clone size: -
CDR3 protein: CASSDPGLGINEQFF
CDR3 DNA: TGCGCCAGCAGTGATCCGGGACTAGGGATCAATGAGCAGTTCTTC

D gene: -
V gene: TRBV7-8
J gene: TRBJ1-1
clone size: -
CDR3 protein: CASSLGSGGNTEAFF
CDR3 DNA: TGTGCCAGCAGTTTGGGATCGGGAGGGAACACTGAAGCTTTCTTT

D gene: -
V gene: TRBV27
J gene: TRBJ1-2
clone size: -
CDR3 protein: CASSPRQRSANYGYTF
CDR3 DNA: TGTGCCAGCAGTCCTCGACAGAGGAGCGCTAACTATGGCTACACCTTC

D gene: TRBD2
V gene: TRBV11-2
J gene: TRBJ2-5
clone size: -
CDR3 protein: CASSLSGGGETQYF
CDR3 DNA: TGTGCCAGCAGCTTATCCGGGGGAGGGGAGACCCAGTACTTC

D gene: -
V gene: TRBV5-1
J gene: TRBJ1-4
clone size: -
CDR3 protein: CASSLGIGGEEKLFF
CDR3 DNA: TGCGCCAGCAGCTTGGGTATAGGGGGAGAGGAAAAACTGTTTTTT

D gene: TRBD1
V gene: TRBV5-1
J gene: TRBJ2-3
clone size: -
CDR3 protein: CASSPGQFGDTQYF
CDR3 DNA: TGCGCCAGCAGCCCGGGACAGTTTGGGGATACGCAGTATTTT

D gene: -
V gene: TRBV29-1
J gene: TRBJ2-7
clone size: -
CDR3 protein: CSVVDASSYEQYF
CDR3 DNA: TGCAGCGTTGTAGATGCGAGCTCCTACGAGCAGTACTTC

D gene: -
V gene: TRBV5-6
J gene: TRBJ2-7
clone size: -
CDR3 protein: CASSTIQGLVCEQYF
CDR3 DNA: TGTGCCAGCAGCACCATCCAGGGTTTGGTCTGCGAGCAGTACTTC

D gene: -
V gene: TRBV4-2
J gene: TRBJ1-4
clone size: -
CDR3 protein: CASSHTLGREGNNEKLFF
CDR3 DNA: TGTGCCAGCAGCCACACCCTTGGGCGGGAAGGAAATAATGAAAAACTGTTTTTT

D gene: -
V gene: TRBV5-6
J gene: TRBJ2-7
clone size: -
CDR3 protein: CASSSLLGPNEQYF
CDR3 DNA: TGTGCCAGCAGCTCACTGCTGGGCCCTAACGAGCAGTACTTC

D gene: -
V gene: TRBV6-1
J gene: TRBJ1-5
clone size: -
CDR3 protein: CASSERGENSNQPQHF
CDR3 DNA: TGTGCCAGCAGTGAACGGGGGGAAAATAGCAATCAGCCCCAGCATTTT

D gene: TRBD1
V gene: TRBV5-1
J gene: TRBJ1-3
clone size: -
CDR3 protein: CASSLTGGRNSGNTIYF
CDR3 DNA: TGCGCCAGCAGCTTGACAGGGGGCCGCAACTCTGGAAACACCATATATTTT

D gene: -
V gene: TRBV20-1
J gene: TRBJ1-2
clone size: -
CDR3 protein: CSHNYGYTF
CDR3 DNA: TGCAGTCATAACTATGGCTACACCTTC

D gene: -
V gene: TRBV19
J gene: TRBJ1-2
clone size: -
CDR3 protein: CASSSQDTNYGYTF
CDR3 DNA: TGTGCCAGTAGCTCCCAAGACACGAACTATGGCTACACCTTC

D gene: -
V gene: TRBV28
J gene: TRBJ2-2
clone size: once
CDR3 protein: CASSRPRLTRTGELFF
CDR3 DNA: TGTGCCAGCAGCCGCCCTCGGCTTACTAGAACCGGGGAGCTGTTTTTT

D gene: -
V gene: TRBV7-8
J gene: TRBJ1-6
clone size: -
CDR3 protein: CASSLAFYSGSSPLHF
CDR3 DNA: TGTGCCAGCAGCTTAGCGTTTTACAGTGGGAGTTCACCCCTCCACTTT

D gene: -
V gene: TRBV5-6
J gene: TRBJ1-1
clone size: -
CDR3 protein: CASSSRGTEAFF
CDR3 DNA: TGTGCCAGCAGCTCCCGGGGAACTGAAGCTTTCTTT

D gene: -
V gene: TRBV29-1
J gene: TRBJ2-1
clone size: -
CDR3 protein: CSVGFRRSSYNEQFF
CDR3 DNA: TGCAGCGTTGGTTTCAGGAGGAGCTCCTACAATGAGCAGTTCTTC

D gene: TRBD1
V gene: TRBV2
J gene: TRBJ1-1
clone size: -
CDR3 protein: CASSLTGRAFF
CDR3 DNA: TGTGCCAGCAGCTTGACAGGGAGGGCTTTCTTT

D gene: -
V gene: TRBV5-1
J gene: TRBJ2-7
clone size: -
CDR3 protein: CASSLGREDYEQYF
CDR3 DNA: TGCGCCAGCAGCTTGGGCAGGGAGGACTACGAGCAGTACTTC

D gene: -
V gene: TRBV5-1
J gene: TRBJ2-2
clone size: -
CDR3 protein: CASSLGLNTDTGELFF
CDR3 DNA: TGCGCCAGCAGCTTGGGACTTAATACTGACACCGGGGAGCTGTTTTTT